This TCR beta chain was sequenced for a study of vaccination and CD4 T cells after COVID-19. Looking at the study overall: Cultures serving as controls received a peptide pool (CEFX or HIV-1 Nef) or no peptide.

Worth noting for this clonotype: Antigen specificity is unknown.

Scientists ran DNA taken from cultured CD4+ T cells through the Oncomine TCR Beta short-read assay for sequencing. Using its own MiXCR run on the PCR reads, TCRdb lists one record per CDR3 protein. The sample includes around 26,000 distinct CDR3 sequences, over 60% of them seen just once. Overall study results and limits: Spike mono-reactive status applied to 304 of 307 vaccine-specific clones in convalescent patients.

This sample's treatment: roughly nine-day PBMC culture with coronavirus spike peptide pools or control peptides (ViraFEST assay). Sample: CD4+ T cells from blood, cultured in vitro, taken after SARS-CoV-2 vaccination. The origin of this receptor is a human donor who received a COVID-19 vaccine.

Here the CDR3 reads CASSTGMFNYGYTF. CDR3 DNA: TGCGCCAGCAGCACAGGCATGTTTAACTATGGCTACACCTTC. The chain combines TRBV5-1 with TRBJ1-2; possible D gene TRBD1, 5 bases. Trimming took off 4 bases at V and 1 base at J, with 11 bases between the two ends. Germline CDR1 SGHRS, CDR2 YFSETQ. The CDR3 is 14 amino acids.